This T cell receptor (beta chain) was captured in a study of Ad26.COV2.S vaccination and SARS-CoV-2 variants. In the study overall: The authors gave Ad26.COV2.S intramuscularly, either once or twice 56 days apart.

The germline gives CDR1 KGHDR, CDR2 SFDVKD. The CDR3 length is 14 residues. V lost 2 bases, J lost 6 bases, and 12 bases lay in between. Treatment: about 20 received Ad26.COV2.S at low or high dose, single or two shots; a few received placebo; per-sample allocation not given. Sampling happened 63 days after the first vaccine or placebo injection. Whoever gave the sample was an adult aged 18-55 years in Boston. Using immunoSEQ multiplex PCR, the repertoire was profiled, and TCRdb retains in-frame clones only, with some absent. The sample contains about 460,000 clones, about 88% of which appear only once.

Sequenced material: peripheral blood, taken in a trial of Ad26.COV2.S vaccine versus placebo. The chain uses TRBV24-1 and TRBJ1-1; no definite D call. This sequence originates from a person between 18 and 60 years old who received the Ad26.COV2.S COVID-19 vaccine or a placebo. The DNA for the CDR3 is TGTGCCACCAGTGATTCGGGTCGGTGGGCTGAAGCTTTCTTT. It translates to CATSDSGRWAEAFF.